Only a few counts were recorded for the clone carrying this T cell receptor beta chain. The target antigen is unknown. Using immunoSEQ multiplex PCR, the repertoire was profiled, and TCRdb retains in-frame clones only, with some absent. The sample comprises about a million clones, about 75% of which are singletons, and about 1.4% rests with the top ten. With 9 bases removed from V and 1 base from J, the gap between germline ends came to 12 bases. The length of the CDR3 is 13 residues. Germline V gives CDR1 LNHDA, CDR2 SQIVND (reference sequence). The sample comes from a study of shared clonotypes between healthy human individuals. The study's findings and limits: Generally, estimated richness proved larger in naive subsets than it did in memory subsets.

The chain uses TRBV19 and TRBJ1-1; the D gene is possibly TRBD1 (6 bases). The sequence was collected from a man younger than 35 in good health. Sequencing was performed on memory CD4+ T cells sorted from blood. Subset: CD45RA-negative fraction. DNA for the CDR3: TGTGCCAGCCGTGGACAGAAGAACACTGAAGCTTTCTTT. Translating it yields CASRGQKNTEAFF.